The 23 T cell receptor beta chains reported below all come from one sample, sequenced in a study of regulatory T cells in long-lasting Graves disease (dated by TCRdb to the early 2020s). The time point label corresponds to: newly diagnosed GD, antithyroid drugs for less than 3 months. RNA was extracted from PBMCs in TRIzol for both TCR sequencing and RNA sequencing. The library was produced with multiplex PCR. Instrument on record: Illumina HiSeq 4000. CDR3 regions were amplified by Arm-PCR with iRepertoire HTBI primers to construct TCR beta libraries. Using fastp at Q25 and MiXCR, TCRdb reprocessed the public reads and kept productive beta chains. A single entry per CDR3 protein holds the most common genes and DNA from its merged rows. The sample contains around 330,000 distinct CDR3 sequences, 15% to 20% of them found a single time. The ten largest clones represent more than 30% of the sample. Specimen: peripheral blood mononuclear cells (PBMCs), collected at new diagnosis, from a patient treated with antithyroid drugs. Receptors originate from a female donor with Graves disease.

Many counts were recorded for this clonotype. The genes are TRBV5-1 and TRBJ2-5, with D perhaps matching TRBD2 (6 bases). V was pared by 4 bases and J by 0 bases, with 13 bases between. Germline CDR1 reads SGHRS; CDR2 reads YFSETQ. The length of the CDR3 is 15 residues. The CDR3 DNA sequence: TGCGCCAGCAGCCCGTGGGGGGAGGACCAAGAGACCCAGTACTTC. Translated: CASSPWGEDQETQYF.

This clonotype was counted many times. Written as DNA, the CDR3 is TGTGCCACCACCCCGGACAGAGCCACAGATACGCAGTATTTT. As protein: CATTPDRATDTQYF. V usage is TRBV2 and J usage is TRBJ2-3; possibly TRBD1 for D (6 bases). V was cut by 10 bases and J by 2 bases, with 16 bases left in between. This CDR3 contains 14 residues. CDR1 is SNHLY and CDR2 is FYNNEI in the germline V gene.

In its sample, this clonotype was seen a few times. V gene TRBV28 combines with J gene TRBJ1-5; 8 bases match TRBD1. The CDR3 sequence is 20 residues long. Germline V CDR1 and CDR2: MDHEN, SYDVKM. J gave up 0 bases and V 5 bases, and 18 bases lay outside the gene matches. The CDR3: CASSTLDRGLGGYSNQPQHF. The CDR3 DNA reads TGTGCCAGCAGTACACTAGACAGGGGCCTCGGAGGTTATAGCAATCAGCCCCAGCATTTT.

This clonotype was detected many times. This sequence joins TRBV5-1 and TRBJ2-3; maybe TRBD2 (6 bases). CDR1 is SGHRS, CDR2 YFSETQ, per germline. CDR3 length: 16 residues. Trimming removed 4 bases at V and 0 bases at J, with 15 bases between. The CDR3 region has the DNA TGCGCCAGCAGCGCTGGGGGGTTGCGGAGCACAGATACGCAGTATTTT. Translating gives CASSAGGLRSTDTQYF.

The rearrangement joins TRBV28 to TRBJ2-1; 12 bases are shared with TRBD2. The CDR3 has 14 residues. Germline CDR1 and CDR2: MDHEN and SYDVKM. V trimming: 8 bases; J trimming: 9 bases; junction bases outside the gene matches: 8. CDR3 DNA: TGTGCCAGCGGGGGGCTAGCGGGAGGGGGTGAGCAGTTCTTC. Residues: CASGGLAGGGEQFF.

This clonotype was recorded many times. The chain joins TRBV6-5 to TRBJ1-6; 8 bases line up with TRBD1. The CDR3 has 16 amino acids. With 2 bases clipped from V and 9 bases from J, the junction kept 9 bases outside the gene matches. Looked up from germline, CDR1 is MNHEY and CDR2 is SVGAGI. The CDR3 DNA is TGTGCCAGCAGTTACCGCAACTTCAGGGGGCTTTCACCCCTCCACTTT. Translating it yields CASSYRNFRGLSPLHF.

This clonotype was picked up many times. This chain joins TRBV12-3 or TRBV12-4 and TRBJ1-1, with 7 bases that match TRBD1. The CDR3 is 15 residues long. Losses at the gene ends were 6 bases for V and 0 bases for J; bases not matched to a gene: 7. In nucleotides, the CDR3 is TGTGCCAGCAGCCAGACAGGGAACATGAACACTGAAGCTTTCTTT. This translates into CASSQTGNMNTEAFF.

This clonotype was seen many times. The rearrangement uses TRBV6-1 and TRBJ2-1; D is possibly TRBD2 (6 bases). CDR1 is MNHNS, CDR2 SASEGT, per germline. V lost 7 bases, J lost 6 bases, and 19 bases lay in between. This CDR3 is built from 15 residues. CDR3 residues: CASTVSLNGGNEQFF. In DNA form, the CDR3 reads TGTGCCAGCACCGTCTCCCTGAACGGGGGCAATGAGCAGTTCTTC.

This clonotype was observed a few times. The chain has TRBV3-1 and TRBJ2-3, with D maybe TRBD2 (6 bases). The CDR3 length is 17 residues. Germline CDR1 LGHDT, CDR2 YNNKEL (reference sequence). Trimming left V 4 bases short and J 0 bases short, with 17 bases between. CDR3 sequence reads: CASSRTLWTTSTDTQYF. The DNA for the CDR3 is TGTGCCAGCAGCCGGACCTTGTGGACTACCAGCACAGATACGCAGTATTTT.

This clonotype appeared a few times. This chain connects TRBV5-4 to TRBJ2-7, with TRBD2 matching over 7 bases. Germline V gene sequence: CDR1 SGHNT, CDR2 YYREEE (reference sequence). J gave up 1 base and V 0 bases, and 10 bases lay outside the gene matches. This CDR3 has 17 amino acids. CDR3 residues: CASSLASGASHSYEQYF. The CDR3 DNA reads as TGTGCCAGCAGCTTGGCCAGCGGGGCCTCCCATTCCTACGAGCAGTACTTC.

The chain recombines TRBV10-3 with TRBJ2-3, with D possibly being TRBD2 (5 bases). This CDR3 region has 14 residues. V was trimmed by 10 bases and J by 0 bases, leaving 14 bases between them. In germline, CDR1 is ENHRY, CDR2 SYGVKD. CDR3 sequence reads: CATLDSTSTDTQYF. CDR3 DNA: TGTGCCACACTAGACTCAACTAGCACAGATACGCAGTATTTT.

The chain joins TRBV28 to TRBJ2-3; possibly TRBD1 or TRBD2 for D (5 bases each). The better agreement between TRBJ2-7 and the DNA end casts doubt on the J call. In germline, CDR1 is MDHEN, CDR2 SYDVKM. This CDR3 has 15 residues. The CDR3 is CASSVISGTSYEQYF. The CDR3 DNA reads as TGTGCCAGCAGTGTGATTTCAGGGACCTCCTACGAGCAGTACTTC.

There are many counts of this clonotype. J is TRBJ2-3 and V is TRBV6-1, with 10 bases that match TRBD2. The CDR3 loop spans 13 amino acids. The germline V gene has CDR1 MNHNS and CDR2 SASEGT. With 6 bases clipped from V and 10 bases from J, the junction kept 7 bases outside the gene matches. This CDR3 is CASSPQSGRAQYF. The CDR3 DNA follows: TGTGCCAGCAGCCCGCAAAGCGGGAGGGCGCAGTATTTT.

In this sample, this clonotype turned up many times. This chain joins TRBV13 and TRBJ1-4; D is unclear. Germline lookup yields CDR1 PRHDT and CDR2 FYEKMQ (reference sequence). Trimming stripped 5 bases from V and 7 bases from J, with 11 bases between. This CDR3 has 13 amino acids. CDR3 in DNA: TGTGCCAGCAGCATTAGGACGGCTGAAAAACTGTTTTTT. Protein: CASSIRTAEKLFF.

At least ten counts were recorded for this clonotype. The chain joins TRBV2 to TRBJ2-1, with a weak D call TRBD1 (6 bases). CDR1 SNHLY and CDR2 FYNNEI come from the germline V gene. The CDR3 has 18 residues. V was trimmed by 0 bases and J by 6 bases, leaving 21 bases between them. The CDR3 spells CASSEAPRAGASGNEQFF. CDR3 in DNA: TGTGCCAGCAGTGAAGCGCCCCGGGCAGGGGCGTCGGGCAATGAGCAGTTCTTC.

The table lists this clonotype with many counts. The rearrangement uses TRBV12-3 or TRBV12-4 and TRBJ1-5; 9 positions match TRBD1. The V segment lost 5 bases and the J segment 4 bases; nucleotides outside the gene matches: 6. The CDR3 length is 15 residues. The CDR3 loop is CASSSPGQGNQPQHF. CDR3 coding DNA: TGTGCCAGCAGTAGCCCGGGACAGGGTAATCAGCCCCAGCATTTT.

In its sample, this clonotype was seen many times. The rearrangement links TRBV5-1 to TRBJ2-1; D might be TRBD2 (6 bases). CDR1 and CDR2 from the germline V gene are SGHRS and YFSETQ. This CDR3 has 11 residues. V was trimmed by 3 bases and J by 8 bases, leaving 6 bases between them. The CDR3 nucleotides are TGCGCCAGCAGCTCTAGCGATGAGCAGTTCTTC. Translating gives CASSSSDEQFF.

This clonotype was counted ten times or more. CDR3 coding DNA: TGTGCCAGCAGTGAAGATCCCCTGGGGTCTGGAAACACCATATATTTT. As protein: CASSEDPLGSGNTIYF. This rearrangement joins TRBV2 to TRBJ1-3, with unresolved D. The V and J ends lost 1 base and 1 base respectively, with 11 bases between them. Germline V gene sequence: CDR1 SNHLY, CDR2 FYNNEI. The CDR3 is 16 residues long.

This clonotype has at least ten counts. The chain uses TRBV20-1 and TRBJ2-1, with D possibly TRBD1 on 6 matching bases. Germline V gene sequence: CDR1 DFQATT, CDR2 SNEGSKA (reference sequence). The V and J ends lost 3 bases and 4 bases respectively, with 13 bases between them. This CDR3 contains 14 residues. The CDR3 sequence is CSASGGDGYNEQFF. The CDR3, as DNA: TGCAGTGCTAGTGGGGGCGACGGGTACAATGAGCAGTTCTTC.

Ten or more counts support this clonotype. This sequence joins TRBV11-3 and TRBJ2-7, with D unclear. This CDR3 has 13 residues. CDR1 and CDR2 from the germline V gene are SGHNT and YENEEA. The V end lost 0 bases, the J end lost 6 bases, and 9 bases lay between the germline ends. CDR3 nucleotide sequence: TGTGCCAGCAGCTTAGATAATTTGGGCGAGCAGTACTTC. Amino acids: CASSLDNLGEQYF.

The V and J genes are TRBV7-8 and TRBJ2-7; 12 bases are shared with TRBD2. The CDR3 runs 17 residues. Germline CDR1 reads SGHVS; CDR2 reads FQNEAQ. J gave up 6 bases and V 2 bases, and 11 bases lay outside the gene matches. The CDR3 protein is CASSLKGLAGGPGEQYF. The CDR3 bases are TGTGCCAGCAGCTTAAAGGGCCTAGCGGGAGGGCCTGGCGAGCAGTACTTC.

Ten or more counts support this clonotype. This chain connects TRBV28 to TRBJ2-3, with D perhaps matching TRBD1 (5 bases). Germline lookup yields CDR1 MDHEN and CDR2 SYDVKM. CDR3 length: 18 residues. The V and J ends lost 1 base and 4 bases respectively, with 21 bases between them. In nucleotides, the CDR3 is TGTGCCAGCAGTTTATCGCCCCACGTTGGGGCGAACTCAGATACGCAGTATTTT. It codes for CASSLSPHVGANSDTQYF. Full variable domain (missing parts from reference TRBV28 and TRBJ2-3): DVKVTQSSRYLVKRTGEKVFLECVQDMDHENMFWYRQDPGLGLRLIYFSYDVKMKEKGDIPEGYSVSREKKERFSLILESASTNQTSMYLCASSLSPHVGANSDTQYFGPGTRLTVL.

Worth noting for this clonotype: It is likely a read error: a sequence one base away is far more abundant. This chain links TRBV7-2 with TRBJ2-7; D remains ambiguous. Germline V gene sequence: CDR1 SGHTA, CDR2 FQGNSA. With 5 bases removed from V and 3 bases from J, the gap between germline ends came to 11 bases. The CDR3 length is 13 residues. For the CDR3, the DNA is TGTGCCAGCAGCCCGACCCCCCGCTACGAGCAGTACTTC. This codes for CASSPTPRYEQYF.